These 13 T cell receptor beta chains were all obtained from the same sample, sequenced in a study of cytomegalovirus exposure and HLA in healthy donors. The assay was immunoSEQ multiplex PCR, and TCRdb's table has in-frame clones only and misses some. Here the sample spans a few hundred thousand clones, less than 90% being singletons. The specimen was PBMCs. The receptors were gathered from a man younger than 35 in good health and CMV-seropositive.

This clone appeared once. The chain employs TRBV7-2 and TRBJ2-7, with TRBD1 identical over 7 bases. Germline CDR1 SGHTA, CDR2 FQGNSA. This CDR3 region has 13 residues. V was pared by 3 bases and J by 3 bases, with 2 bases of the junction left unmatched. CDR3 protein: CASSFRDSYEQYF. As DNA, the CDR3 is TGTGCCAGCAGCTTCCGGGACAGCTACGAGCAGTACTTC.

The CDR3 nucleotides read TGTGCCAGCAGTGCCCGACAGGGGCGGGCGGAGACCCAGTACTTC. This gives the protein CASSARQGRAETQYF. The chain uses TRBV6-5 and TRBJ2-5; 8 nucleotides agree with TRBD1. CDR1 and CDR2 from the germline V gene are MNHEY and SVGAGI. The CDR3 sequence is 15 residues long. The trim removed 5 bases at V and 5 bases at J, leaving 10 bases unmatched.

This clone came up many times. CDR3: CASNLDGNTIYF. CDR3 DNA: TGTGCCAGCAACCTCGATGGAAACACCATATATTTT. The chain joins TRBV7-3 to TRBJ1-3; D gene uncertain. The CDR3 totals 12 residues. CDR1 is SGHTA, CDR2 FQGTGA, per germline. V lost 7 bases and J lost 3, with 7 bases in between. The whole variable domain, remainder taken from reference TRBV7-3 and TRBJ1-3, is GAGVSQTPSNKVTEKGKYVELRCDPISGHTALYWYRQSLGQGPEFLIYFQGTGAADDSGLPNDRFFAVRPEGSVSTLKIQRTERGDSAVYLCASNLDGNTIYFGEGSWLTVV.

The V gene is TRBV30, the J gene TRBJ2-2; D remains ambiguous. The V end lost 5 bases, the J end lost 4 bases, and 14 bases lay between the germline ends. CDR1 is GTSNPN and CDR2 is SVGIG in the germline V gene (reference sequence). CDR3 length: 14 amino acids. In DNA, the CDR3 is TGTGCCTGGTTAATGGGCCAGCGCACCGGGGAGCTGTTTTTT. Its protein is CAWLMGQRTGELFF.

The gene calls are TRBV7-9 and TRBJ2-3; D is unresolved. Trimming left V 6 bases short and J 0 bases short, with 19 bases between. Germline assignment: CDR1 SEHNR and CDR2 FQNEAQ (reference sequence). The CDR3 covers 17 residues. This chain's CDR3 is CASRGIGSKSSTDTQYF. For the CDR3, the DNA is TGTGCCAGCAGGGGGATCGGATCCAAATCTAGCACAGATACGCAGTATTTT.

This clone was counted a few times. This sequence joins TRBV28 and TRBJ1-2; D is ambiguous. Trimming removed 6 bases from V and 4 bases from J, with 15 bases in between. CDR1 and CDR2 from the germline V gene are MDHEN and SYDVKM. The CDR3 has 14 residues. DNA of the CDR3: TGTGCCAGCAGCCCCCCGGGATTGAGCTATGGCTACACCTTC. Protein product: CASSPPGLSYGYTF.

J is TRBJ2-7 and V is TRBV19, with D possibly TRBD2 on 6 matching bases. CDR3 length equals 14 residues. Germline V gene data show CDR1 as LNHDA and CDR2 as SQIVND (reference sequence). Between the trimmed V and J ends, which lost 3 bases and 3 bases, there was a span of 12 bases. As DNA, the CDR3 is TGTGCCAGTAGTATCGGACTAAGTTACTACGAGCAGTACTTC. Protein sequence: CASSIGLSYYEQYF.

The chain joins TRBV19 to TRBJ1-4; 8 nucleotides align to TRBD1. Per germline, CDR1 LNHDA and CDR2 SQIVND (reference sequence). Unmatched junction bases numbered 11, after V lost 6 bases and J lost 8 bases. The CDR3 contains 15 residues. The CDR3 region is CASSPVGQGGEKLFF. The CDR3 DNA follows: TGTGCCAGTAGCCCTGTCGGACAGGGTGGCGAAAAACTGTTTTTT.

The rearrangement joins TRBV4-1 to TRBJ2-1; D might be TRBD2 (5 bases). The germline gives CDR1 MGHRA, CDR2 YSYEKL. The CDR3 is 16 amino acids. V was trimmed by 3 bases and J by 9 bases, leaving 21 bases between them. The CDR3 sequence: CASSHPTSSRDGEQFF. The CDR3 region has the DNA TGCGCCAGCAGCCACCCAACTAGTAGCCGGGATGGTGAGCAGTTCTTC.

The chain combines TRBV2 with TRBJ1-4; D is uncertain. V was clipped by 3 bases and J by 9 bases, with 8 bases between them. The CDR3 totals 12 residues. Germline assignment: CDR1 SNHLY and CDR2 FYNNEI. Here the CDR3 reads CASSDAGKKLFF. As DNA, the CDR3 is TGTGCCAGCAGTGATGCCGGGAAAAAACTGTTTTTT.

The chain employs TRBV5-6 and TRBJ2-5; 8 positions agree with TRBD1. J was trimmed by 5 bases and V by 4 bases; bases with no gene match: 10. The length of the CDR3 is 15 residues. Germline V CDR1 and CDR2: SGHDT, YYEEEE. This CDR3 reads CASSPAGGLGETQYF. The DNA of the CDR3 is TGTGCCAGCAGCCCCGCAGGGGGCCTAGGTGAGACCCAGTACTTC.

This chain uses TRBV6-5 with TRBJ2-7; TRBD2 might be the D (6 bases). The CDR3 is 13 residues long. The germline CDR1 and CDR2 sequences are MNHEY and SVGAGI. V was shortened by 5 bases and J by 2 bases, with 10 bases between the two germline ends. The CDR3 spells CASSGGSPYEQYF. The CDR3 bases are TGTGCCAGCAGTGGGGGGAGCCCCTACGAGCAGTACTTC.

The V gene is TRBV5-5, the J gene TRBJ2-1; perhaps TRBD2 as D (6 bases). The V gene's germline CDR1 is SGHKS and CDR2 YYEKEE (reference sequence). V lost 4 bases and J 6 bases, leaving 17 bases between the germline ends. This CDR3 has 15 residues. CDR3 sequence (DNA): TGTGCCAGCAGCCCCTGGGCTAGCGTTGTCAATGAGCAGTTCTTC. It yields the protein CASSPWASVVNEQFF.